Here is one T cell receptor beta chain with its context. This clonotype was detected many times. Its specific antigen is unknown. The input lacks base qualities; no much larger clone sits a single base away. Trimming removed 4 bases from V and 2 bases from J, leaving 12 bases between the germline ends. The CDR3 goes from the cysteine to the phenylalanine over 14 residues. Only the CDR3 DNA is retained, 42 bases long and in frame from the first base. The germline V gene sets CDR1 to SGHRS and CDR2 to YFSETQ. Ficoll-Paque density gradient centrifugation was the method used to isolate PBMCs. This specimen comes from a study of T-cell memory formation after mild COVID-19 (dated by TCRdb to the early 2020s). Background for the entire study: TCR sequence clusters from the two donors were found to be largely donor specific. Longitudinal TCRalpha and TCRbeta repertoire sequencing tracked T-cell clones expanding and contracting after mild COVID-19 in a couple of donors. The cohort comprised two young, previously healthy adult volunteers, one female and one male.

The data were produced on an Illumina NovaSeq 6000. TCRalpha and TCRbeta cDNA libraries were constructed by 5'RACE with constant-segment primers, with sample barcodes and unique molecular identifiers being introduced. Trizol reagent was used to extract RNA from every sample. Library amplification was performed in two PCR steps, and a second sample barcode and Illumina TruSeq adapters were introduced in the second step. Libraries were sequenced on an Illumina NovaSeq with 2 x 150 bp paired-end reads. Processing in the source paper ran as follows. Demultiplexing of reads and collapsing into UMI-guided consensus sequences were performed with migec v1.2.7. With mixcr v2.1.11, UMI consensuses were aligned to TRA and TRB V and J templates and assembled into clonotypes. Clonotypes were classified as expanded or contracted when called significant by both edgeR and NoisET, with noise models trained on biological replicates. For edgeR calls, a false discovery rate-adjusted p below 0.01 and a log2 fold-change threshold of 1 were applied. PCA with hierarchical clustering of max-normalized trajectories of the 1000 most abundant clonotypes was used as exploratory dynamics analysis. The CD4 or CD8 phenotype of responding clones was assigned using the separately sequenced CD4+ and CD8+ repertoires. The public reads were quality trimmed at Q25 with fastp and then assembled into clones with MiXCR by TCRdb, keeping productive beta chains. Rows merge per CDR3 protein into single entries with the most common DNA and genes. For this entry, the V and J calls and clone size follow TCRdb and not the study's own pipeline. This sample lists some 340,000 distinct CDR3 sequences; approximately 13% were detected once. The top ten clones comprise roughly 23% of the sample.

General findings and caveats noted by the study authors: The detection of some responding clones in pre-infection memory suggests that pre-existing cross-reactive memory T cells joined the SARS-CoV-2 response. Clones that contracted from day 15 to 85 showed balanced CD4/CD8 phenotypes, whereas a second wave of clones that expanded from day 15 to 37 leaned towards CD4+. Contracting CD4+ clones turned up mainly in the CM and EM memory subsets, whereas EMRA was where CD8+ clones were enriched. SARS-CoV-2 specificity of the second-wave clones peaking on day 37 was not confirmed. The study covered only a couple of mild cases, and larger cohorts including severe cases with pre-infection samples were considered necessary.

The sequence derives from a man younger than 35 who had mild COVID-19 (a few samples of this study predate the infection). The sample titles of this study are shuffled in the database, so cell type and time point are left out; the donor was told from shared clones. The chain couples TRBV5-1 to TRBJ2-5; TRBD1 is possibly the D segment (5 matching bases). The sequenced sample was PBMCs or a T cell subset sorted from them (not recorded which). CDR3 reads: CASSRRQPQETQYF. The DNA is as follows: TGCGCCAGCAGCCGAAGACAGCCACAAGAGACCCAGTACTTC.